The TCR beta chain described here comes from a study of cytotoxic CD8 clonotypes in ibrutinib-treated CLL. Study-level results: Sustained-remission and progressing patients were not sampled at matched times. Age-matched healthy donor levels were exceeded by baseline clonality, which tracked circulating CD8+ T-cell counts.

This clone was recorded only once. Its target is unknown. From cryopreserved PBMCs came approximately 1.9 micrograms of genomic DNA used for TCR beta libraries. The CDR3 is 15 amino acids. The germline V gene encodes CDR1 SEHNR and CDR2 FQNEAQ (reference sequence). J gave up 5 bases and V 1 base, and 7 bases lay outside the gene matches. The planned depth of sequencing spanned 1 in 200,000 to 1 in 1 million T cells. Generated by immunoSEQ multiplex PCR, the TCRdb table keeps only in-frame clones and is missing some. Among around 250,000 clones listed, 70% were seen once. The genes are TRBV7-9 and TRBJ1-1; TRBD1 agrees at 7 bases. The clonotype originates from a human donor with chronic lymphocytic leukemia. The sequences come from PBMCs, collected after 24 months of ibrutinib treatment. CDR3 sequence reads: CASSLGPGGTTEAFF. The DNA for the CDR3 is TGTGCCAGCAGCTTAGGCCCAGGGGGGACGACTGAAGCTTTCTTT.